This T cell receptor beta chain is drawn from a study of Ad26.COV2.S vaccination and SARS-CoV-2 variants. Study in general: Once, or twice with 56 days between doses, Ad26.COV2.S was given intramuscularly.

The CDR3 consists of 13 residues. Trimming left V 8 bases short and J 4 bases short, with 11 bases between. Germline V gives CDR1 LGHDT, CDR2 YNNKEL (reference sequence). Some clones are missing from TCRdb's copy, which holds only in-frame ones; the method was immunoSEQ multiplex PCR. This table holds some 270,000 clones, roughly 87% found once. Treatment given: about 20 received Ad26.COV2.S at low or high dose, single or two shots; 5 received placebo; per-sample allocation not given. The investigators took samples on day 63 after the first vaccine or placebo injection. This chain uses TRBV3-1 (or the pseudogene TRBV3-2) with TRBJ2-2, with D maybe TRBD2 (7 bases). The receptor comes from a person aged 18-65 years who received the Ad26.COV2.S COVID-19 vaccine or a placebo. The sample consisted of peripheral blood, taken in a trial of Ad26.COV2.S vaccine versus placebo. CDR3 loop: CASGGAVTGELFF. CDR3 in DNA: TGTGCCAGCGGGGGGGCGGTCACCGGGGAGCTGTTTTTT.